These T cell receptor beta chains were read from a single sample in a study of blood T cell repertoires in COVID-19. Data came from immunoSEQ multiplex PCR; TCRdb stores just in-frame clones and leaves some out. The sample holds about 220,000 clones, under 90% seen once. Sequenced: peripheral blood. The receptor source for this set is a woman aged 80 or older with acute or convalescent COVID-19. Each CDR3 is given with its conserved first and last residue. Fields, in order: J gene, V gene, clone size, D gene, CDR3 DNA, CDR3 protein. The D gene is left open where the match is weak. Clone size is not always given. Where it is, it says once, few, many or a class for expanded clones.

j_call: TRBJ1-6; v_call: TRBV6-1; clone_size: .; d_call: .; cdr3_nt: TGTGCCAGCAGTGAGGTGGGCCTCTATAATTCACCCCTCCACTTT; cdr3_aa: CASSEVGLYNSPLHF
j_call: TRBJ2-1; v_call: TRBV3-1/TRBV3-2; clone_size: once; d_call: TRBD1; cdr3_nt: TGTGCCAGCAGCCAGGGGGACAGGGTTAGGGATGAGCAGTTCTTC; cdr3_aa: CASSQGDRVRDEQFF
j_call: TRBJ1-2; v_call: TRBV2; clone_size: once; d_call: TRBD1; cdr3_nt: TGTGCCAGCAGTTGGACAGGGGAGGGCTATGGCTACACCTTC; cdr3_aa: CASSWTGEGYGYTF
j_call: TRBJ2-2; v_call: TRBV3-1/TRBV3-2; clone_size: once; d_call: TRBD2; cdr3_nt: TGTGCCAGCAGCCAAGATGCGGCTAGCGGGGGGGCGGGCACCGGGGAGCTGTTTTTT; cdr3_aa: CASSQDAASGGAGTGELFF
j_call: TRBJ1-2; v_call: TRBV27; clone_size: .; d_call: TRBD1; cdr3_nt: TGTGCCAGCTCAGACAGGGGGGCGAATGGCTACACCTTC; cdr3_aa: CASSDRGANGYTF
j_call: TRBJ2-3; v_call: TRBV7-8; clone_size: .; d_call: TRBD2; cdr3_nt: TGTGCCAGCAGCTTAGAGGAAAGCGGGGGGTTAGATACGCAGTATTTT; cdr3_aa: CASSLEESGGLDTQYF
j_call: TRBJ1-2; v_call: TRBV3-1/TRBV3-2; clone_size: .; d_call: .; cdr3_nt: TGTGCCAGCAGCGGCAGGGAAAGGGATGGCTACACCTTC; cdr3_aa: CASSGRERDGYTF
j_call: TRBJ1-1; v_call: TRBV7-2; clone_size: few; d_call: .; cdr3_nt: TGTGCCAGCAGCTTATCGGGGGGGTATTCGAACACTGAAGCTTTCTTT; cdr3_aa: CASSLSGGYSNTEAFF
j_call: TRBJ2-5; v_call: TRBV7-9; clone_size: .; d_call: TRBD2; cdr3_nt: TGTGCCAGCAGCACTTGGGGGGGGTACCAAGAGACCCAGTACTTC; cdr3_aa: CASSTWGGYQETQYF
j_call: TRBJ1-3; v_call: TRBV5-4; clone_size: .; d_call: TRBD1; cdr3_nt: TGTGCCAGCAGCTCCGGGACAGGGCCGGGGTTAGTTGGAAACACCATATATTTT; cdr3_aa: CASSSGTGPGLVGNTIYF
j_call: TRBJ1-1; v_call: TRBV19; clone_size: .; d_call: TRBD1; cdr3_nt: TGTGCCAGTAGTACGTGGACAGGTGAAGCTTTCTTT; cdr3_aa: CASSTWTGEAFF
j_call: TRBJ1-6; v_call: TRBV28; clone_size: few; d_call: .; cdr3_nt: TGTGCCAGCAGTGGTGGCCGGGGACCCCTCCACTTT; cdr3_aa: CASSGGRGPLHF
j_call: TRBJ2-3; v_call: TRBV7-3; clone_size: .; d_call: .; cdr3_nt: TGTGCCAGCAGCGCGGCCGCAGATACGCAGTATTTT; cdr3_aa: CASSAAADTQYF